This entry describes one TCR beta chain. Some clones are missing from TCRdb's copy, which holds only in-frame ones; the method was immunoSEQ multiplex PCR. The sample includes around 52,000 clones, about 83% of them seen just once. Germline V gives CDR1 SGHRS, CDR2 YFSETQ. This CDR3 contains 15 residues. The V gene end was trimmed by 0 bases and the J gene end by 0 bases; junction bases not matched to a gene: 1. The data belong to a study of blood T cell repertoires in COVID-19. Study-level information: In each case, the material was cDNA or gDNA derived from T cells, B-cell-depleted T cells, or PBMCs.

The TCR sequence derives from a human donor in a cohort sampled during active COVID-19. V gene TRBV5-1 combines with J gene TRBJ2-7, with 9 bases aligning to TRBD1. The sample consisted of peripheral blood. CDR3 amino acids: CASSLGDRVSYEQYF. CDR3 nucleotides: TGCGCCAGCAGCTTGGGGGACAGGGTCTCCTACGAGCAGTACTTC.